Presented here are 13 T cell receptor beta chains from one specimen sequenced in a study of shared clonotypes between healthy human individuals. The assay was immunoSEQ multiplex PCR, and TCRdb's table has in-frame clones only and misses some. The sample holds some 1,600,000 clones; 95% to 99% are singletons and the top ten take about 0.45%. Sequencing input: naive CD4+ T cells sorted from blood. As for subset: CD45RA+ positively selected. Every receptor here comes from a man aged 25-45 years in good health.

Details on this clone: The junction differs from germline at one of its ends, possibly a read error. The chain links TRBV7-7 to TRBJ2-5, with D perhaps assigned TRBD1 or TRBD2 (5 bases each). The germline gives CDR1 SSHAT, CDR2 FNYEAQ (reference sequence). The CDR3 is 14 residues long. CDR3 in amino acids: CASSSGPYQETQYF. DNA of the CDR3: TGTGCTAGCAGCTCGGGACCCTACCAAGAAACCCAGTACTTC.

CDR3 residues: CASSLTSGRLTEAFF. The CDR3 coding sequence is TGTGCCAGCAGCTTAACGTCGGGGCGGTTGACTGAAGCTTTCTTT. The chain recombines TRBV7-3 with TRBJ1-1; D might be TRBD1 (5 bases). Germline values: CDR1 SGHTA, CDR2 FQGTGA. Trimming pared 0 bases from V and 5 bases from J, leaving 13 bases between. The CDR3 totals 15 residues.

The rearrangement links TRBV5-4 to TRBJ2-1, with unresolved D. The V and J ends lost 0 bases and 5 bases respectively, with 6 bases between them. This CDR3 has 13 amino acids. CDR1 and CDR2 (germline): SGHNT, YYREEE (reference sequence). The CDR3 reads CASSLGPNNEQFF. The DNA of the CDR3 is TGTGCCAGCAGCTTGGGACCGAACAATGAGCAGTTCTTC.

V usage is TRBV5-4 and J usage is TRBJ2-7; tentatively, D is TRBD2 (5 bases). This CDR3 contains 14 residues. Looked up from germline, CDR1 is SGHNT and CDR2 is YYREEE (reference sequence). Trimming took off 0 bases at V and 3 bases at J, with 10 bases between the two ends. CDR3 in amino acids: CASSLEVSDYEQYF. CDR3 nucleotide sequence: TGTGCCAGCAGCTTGGAGGTTAGCGACTACGAGCAGTACTTC. Looking up the rest from reference TRBV5-4 and TRBJ2-7 gives the full variable domain: ETGVTQSPTHLIKTRGQQVTLRCSSQSGHNTVSWYQQALGQGPQFIFQYYREEENGRGNFPPRFSGLQFPNYSSELNVNALELDDSALYLCASSLEVSDYEQYFGPGTRLTVT.

This clone was recorded a few times. The V gene is TRBV19, the J gene TRBJ1-2, with TRBD1 identical over 7 bases. Germline V lookup: CDR1 LNHDA, CDR2 SQIVND (reference sequence). With 3 bases clipped from V and 3 bases from J, the junction kept 7 bases outside the gene matches. The CDR3 has 15 amino acids. CDR3: CASSITGEIYYGYTF. The CDR3 nucleotides read TGTGCCAGTAGTATTACAGGGGAAATTTACTATGGCTACACCTTC.

The chain carries TRBV5-1 and TRBJ2-7; D might be TRBD1 or TRBD2, each matching 5 bases. This CDR3 is built from 16 residues. The germline V and J ends were trimmed by 5 bases and 0 bases, with 18 bases remaining between them. Per germline, CDR1 SGHRS and CDR2 YFSETQ. CDR3 protein: CASSSGPIGSSYEQYF. CDR3 nucleotides: TGCGCCAGCAGTTCGGGGCCCATCGGCAGCTCCTACGAGCAGTACTTC.

The rearrangement joins TRBV15 to TRBJ1-1; D unclear. The CDR3 consists of 14 residues. With 1 base removed from V and 8 bases from J, the gap between germline ends came to 14 bases. Germline V CDR1 and CDR2: LNHNV, YYDKDF (reference sequence). The CDR3 sequence is CATSRVGVETEAFF. The CDR3 region has the DNA TGTGCCACCAGCAGAGTCGGTGTGGAAACCGAAGCTTTCTTT.

The gene calls are TRBV7-6 and TRBJ1-1, with 10 bases identical to TRBD1. CDR1 is SGHVS, CDR2 FNYEAQ, per germline. The CDR3 runs to 15 residues. Losses at the gene ends were 5 bases for V and 5 bases for J; bases not matched to a gene: 8. CDR3 bases: TGTGCCAGCAGCAGTCGACAGGGGGCAAGTACTGAAGCTTTCTTT. Protein product: CASSSRQGASTEAFF.

The CDR3 DNA sequence: TGTGCCAGCAGTCCTCTAGCGGGAGGGAGAGAGACCCAGTACTTC. This codes for CASSPLAGGRETQYF. The chain uses TRBV6-6 and TRBJ2-5; 12 bases map to TRBD2. Looked up from germline, CDR1 is MNHNY and CDR2 is SVGAGI (reference sequence). J lost 4 bases, V lost 5 bases, and 5 bases had no gene match. CDR3 length equals 15 residues.

The chain recombines TRBV11-2 with TRBJ2-5, with D perhaps TRBD1 (6 bases). V was clipped by 4 bases and J by 3 bases, with 9 bases between them. This CDR3 region has 13 residues. Germline loops: CDR1 SGHAT, CDR2 FQNNGV. The CDR3 sequence is CASSYGQKETQYF. CDR3 DNA sequence: TGTGCCAGCAGCTACGGACAGAAAGAGACCCAGTACTTC.

Of note for this clone: Within the sample, other DNA sequences also encode this same CDR3. The V gene is TRBV9, the J gene TRBJ2-7, with D perhaps matching TRBD1 (6 bases). Germline V gene sequence: CDR1 SGDLS, CDR2 YYNGEE. The CDR3 has 13 residues. Trimming shortened V by 3 bases and J by 1 base, and 8 bases separated the two germline ends. The DNA for the CDR3 is TGTGCCAGCAGCGCCAGGGGATCCTACGAGCAGTACTTC. Translation: CASSARGSYEQYF.

The gene calls are TRBV5-4 and TRBJ2-7, with TRBD1 matching over 9 bases. There are 16 residues in the CDR3. Trimming at V came to 0 bases and at J to 3 bases, leaving 7 bases not matched to a gene. Germline loops: CDR1 SGHNT, CDR2 YYREEE (reference sequence). For the CDR3, the DNA is TGTGCCAGCAGCTTGGTGGGACAGGGTGGGTACTACGAGCAGTACTTC. This gives the protein CASSLVGQGGYYEQYF.

The chain combines TRBV19 with TRBJ2-7; no reliable D call. The CDR3 is 13 amino acids. The germline V gene has CDR1 LNHDA and CDR2 SQIVND (reference sequence). Trimming removed 1 base from V and 2 bases from J, with 6 bases in between. The DNA for the CDR3 is TGTGCCAGTAGTATAGGGAGAGCCTACGAGCAGTACTTC. Protein sequence: CASSIGRAYEQYF.